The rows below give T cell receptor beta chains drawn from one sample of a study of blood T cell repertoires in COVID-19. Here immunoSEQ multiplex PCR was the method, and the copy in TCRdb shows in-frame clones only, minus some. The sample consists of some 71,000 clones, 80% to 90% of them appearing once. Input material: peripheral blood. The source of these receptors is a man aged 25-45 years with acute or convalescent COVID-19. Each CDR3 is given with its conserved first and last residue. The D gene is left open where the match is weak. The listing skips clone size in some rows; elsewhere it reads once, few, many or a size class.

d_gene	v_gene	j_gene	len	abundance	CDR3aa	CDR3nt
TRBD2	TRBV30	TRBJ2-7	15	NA	CAWSVRGGSWSEQYF	TGTGCCTGGAGTGTACGGGGCGGGAGTTGGAGCGAGCAGTACTTC
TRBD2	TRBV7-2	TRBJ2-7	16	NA	CASSLTSGSIRDEQYF	TGTGCCAGCAGCTTGACTAGCGGGAGCATCAGGGACGAGCAGTACTTC
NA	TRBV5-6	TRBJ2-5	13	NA	CASSFPGYQTQYF	TGTGCCAGCAGCTTTCCAGGGTATCAGACCCAGTACTTC
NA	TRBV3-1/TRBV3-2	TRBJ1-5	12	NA	CASSQGRQPQHF	TGTGCCAGCAGCCAAGGTCGGCAGCCCCAGCATTTT
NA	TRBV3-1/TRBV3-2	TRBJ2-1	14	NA	CASIGGRAYNEQFF	TGTGCCAGCATAGGTGGGAGAGCATACAATGAGCAGTTCTTC
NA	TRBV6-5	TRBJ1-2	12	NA	CASTSGSYGYTF	TGTGCCAGCACCTCAGGGTCCTATGGCTACACCTTC
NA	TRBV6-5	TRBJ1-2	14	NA	CASSRTPENYGYTF	TGTGCCAGCAGTCGGACACCCGAAAACTATGGCTACACCTTC
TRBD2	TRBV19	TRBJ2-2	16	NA	CASTFSSGGRTGELFF	TGTGCCAGTACCTTTTCTAGCGGGGGGAGGACCGGGGAGCTGTTTTTT
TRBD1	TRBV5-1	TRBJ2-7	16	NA	CASSPRDRLVGYEQYF	TGCGCCAGCAGCCCTAGGGACAGGTTAGTTGGCTACGAGCAGTACTTC
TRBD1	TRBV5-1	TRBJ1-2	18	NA	CASSLLRDRGRRSPGYTF	TGCGCCAGCAGTTTGCTTCGGGACAGGGGGCGCAGGAGTCCTGGCTACACCTTC
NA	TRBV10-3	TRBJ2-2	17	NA	CAISESRGGWNTGELFF	TGTGCCATCAGTGAGTCGAGAGGGGGATGGAACACCGGGGAGCTGTTTTTT
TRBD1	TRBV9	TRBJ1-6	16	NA	CASSRDGQGVYSPLHF	TGTGCCAGCAGCCGGGATGGACAGGGCGTCTATTCACCCCTCCACTTT
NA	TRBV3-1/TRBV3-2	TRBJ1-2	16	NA	CASSQEFWAGDYGYTF	TGTGCCAGCAGCCAAGAGTTTTGGGCAGGGGACTATGGCTACACCTTC
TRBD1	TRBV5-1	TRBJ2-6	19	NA	CASSLGDRAFSSGANVLTF	TGCGCCAGCAGCTTGGGGGACAGGGCCTTTAGCTCTGGGGCCAACGTCCTGACTTTC
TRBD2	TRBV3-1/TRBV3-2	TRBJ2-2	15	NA	CASSQDGGGRRELFF	TGTGCCAGCAGCCAAGATGGCGGGGGTCGGAGGGAGCTGTTTTTT
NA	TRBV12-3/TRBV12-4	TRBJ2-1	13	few	CASKGEGVDEQFF	TGTGCCAGCAAGGGCGAAGGGGTGGATGAGCAGTTCTTC
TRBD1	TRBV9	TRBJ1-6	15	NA	CASSDQEGQNSPLHF	TGTGCCAGCAGCGACCAGGAGGGACAGAATTCACCCCTCCACTTT
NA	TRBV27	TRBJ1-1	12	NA	CASSRRNTEAFF	TGTGCCAGCAGTCGGAGGAACACTGAAGCTTTCTTT
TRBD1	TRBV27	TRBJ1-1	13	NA	CASKDRGNTEAFF	TGTGCCAGCAAAGACAGGGGGAACACTGAAGCTTTCTTT
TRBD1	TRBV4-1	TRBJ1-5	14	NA	CASSLGQGGQPQHF	TGCGCCAGCAGCCTCGGACAGGGAGGACAGCCCCAGCATTTT
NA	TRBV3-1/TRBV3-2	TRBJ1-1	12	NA	CASSQLDSEAFF	TGTGCCAGCAGCCAATTGGACAGTGAAGCTTTCTTT
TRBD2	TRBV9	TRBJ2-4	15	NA	CASSRLAGGRYIQYF	TGTGCCAGCAGCCGACTAGCGGGAGGGAGATACATTCAGTACTTC
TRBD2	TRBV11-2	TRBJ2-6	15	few	CASSPSAGWSNVLTF	TGTGCCAGCAGCCCCTCAGCGGGGTGGTCCAACGTCCTGACTTTC
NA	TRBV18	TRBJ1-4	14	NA	CASSPGAANEKLFF	TGTGCCAGCTCACCAGGGGCGGCTAATGAAAAACTGTTTTTT
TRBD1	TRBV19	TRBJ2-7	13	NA	CATQKEQGGEQYF	TGTGCCACTCAAAAAGAACAGGGGGGCGAGCAGTACTTC